Presented here are 2 T cell receptor beta chains from one specimen sequenced in a study of cytomegalovirus exposure and HLA in healthy donors. The PCR used 60 Vbeta and 13 Jbeta primers. TCRdb keeps only in-frame clones here, not all; method: immunoSEQ multiplex PCR. The sample holds about 120,000 clones, about 80% seen once. Sequencing was done on a sample of PBMCs. These TCRs come from a woman between 18 and 29 years old in good health and CMV-seronegative.

This chain joins TRBV19 and TRBJ2-1, with D tentatively TRBD2 (7 bases). V dropped 3 bases and J dropped 5 bases, with 14 bases sitting between them. The V gene's germline CDR1 is LNHDA and CDR2 SQIVND (reference sequence). There are 15 residues in the CDR3. The CDR3, as DNA: TGTGCCAGTAGTATCTCTGGGGGGGCTAACAATGAGCAGTTCTTC. This codes for CASSISGGANNEQFF.

This chain uses TRBV4-3 with TRBJ1-6; 8 bases are a match to TRBD1. Per the germline V gene, CDR1 is LGHNA and CDR2 is YSLEER. CDR3 length: 16 residues. V was clipped by 4 bases and J by 6 bases; unmatched bases: 8. In DNA form, the CDR3 reads TGCGCCAGCAGCCGCGGAGGAGGACAGGGTAATTCACCCCTCCACTTT. Translated: CASSRGGGQGNSPLHF.